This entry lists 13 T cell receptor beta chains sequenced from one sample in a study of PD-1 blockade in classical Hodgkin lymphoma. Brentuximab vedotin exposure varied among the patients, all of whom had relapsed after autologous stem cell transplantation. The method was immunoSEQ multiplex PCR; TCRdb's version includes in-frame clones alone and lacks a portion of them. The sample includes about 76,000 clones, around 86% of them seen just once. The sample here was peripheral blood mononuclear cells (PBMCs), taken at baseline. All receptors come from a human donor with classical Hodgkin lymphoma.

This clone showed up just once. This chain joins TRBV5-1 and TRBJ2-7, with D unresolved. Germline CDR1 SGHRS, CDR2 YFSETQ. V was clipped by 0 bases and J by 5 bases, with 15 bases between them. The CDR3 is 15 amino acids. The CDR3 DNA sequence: TGCGCCAGCAGCTTGGCATTGAATGGTCGGGACGAGCAGTACTTC. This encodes CASSLALNGRDEQYF.

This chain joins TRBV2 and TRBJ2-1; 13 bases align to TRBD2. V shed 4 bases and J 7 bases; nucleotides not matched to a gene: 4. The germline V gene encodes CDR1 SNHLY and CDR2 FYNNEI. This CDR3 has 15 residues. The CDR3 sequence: CASSGGLAGTNEQFF. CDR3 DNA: TGTGCCAGCAGTGGGGGACTAGCGGGAACGAATGAGCAGTTCTTC.

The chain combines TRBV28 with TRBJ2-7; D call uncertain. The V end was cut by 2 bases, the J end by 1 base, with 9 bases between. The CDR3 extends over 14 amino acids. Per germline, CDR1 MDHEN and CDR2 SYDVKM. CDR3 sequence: CASSLAVLSYEQYF. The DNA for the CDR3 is TGTGCCAGCAGTTTAGCAGTCTTATCCTACGAGCAGTACTTC. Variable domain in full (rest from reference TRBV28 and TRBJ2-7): DVKVTQSSRYLVKRTGEKVFLECVQDMDHENMFWYRQDPGLGLRLIYFSYDVKMKEKGDIPEGYSVSREKKERFSLILESASTNQTSMYLCASSLAVLSYEQYFGPGTRLTVT.

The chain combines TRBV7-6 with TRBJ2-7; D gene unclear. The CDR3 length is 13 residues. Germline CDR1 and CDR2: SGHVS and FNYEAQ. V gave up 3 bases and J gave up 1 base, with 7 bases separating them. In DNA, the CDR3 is TGTGCCAGCAGCTTGCAGGAGTCCTACGAGCAGTACTTC. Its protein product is CASSLQESYEQYF.

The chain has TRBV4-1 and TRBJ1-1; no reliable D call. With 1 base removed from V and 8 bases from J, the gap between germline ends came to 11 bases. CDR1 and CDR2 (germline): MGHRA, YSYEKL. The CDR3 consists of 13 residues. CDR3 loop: CASSQGEEREAFF. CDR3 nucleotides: TGCGCCAGCAGCCAAGGGGAAGAACGGGAAGCTTTCTTT.

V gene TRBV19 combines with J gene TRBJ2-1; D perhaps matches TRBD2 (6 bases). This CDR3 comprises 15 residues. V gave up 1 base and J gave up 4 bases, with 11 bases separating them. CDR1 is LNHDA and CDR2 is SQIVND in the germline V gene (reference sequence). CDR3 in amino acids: CASSIAGVRYNEQFF. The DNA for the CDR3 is TGTGCCAGTAGTATAGCGGGAGTGAGATACAATGAGCAGTTCTTC.

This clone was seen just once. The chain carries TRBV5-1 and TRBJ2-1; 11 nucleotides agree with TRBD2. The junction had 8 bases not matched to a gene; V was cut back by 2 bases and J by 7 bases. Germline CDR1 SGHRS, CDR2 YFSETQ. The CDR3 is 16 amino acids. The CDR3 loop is CASSFTSGSLRNEQFF. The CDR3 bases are TGCGCCAGCAGCTTTACTAGCGGGAGCCTCCGGAATGAGCAGTTCTTC.

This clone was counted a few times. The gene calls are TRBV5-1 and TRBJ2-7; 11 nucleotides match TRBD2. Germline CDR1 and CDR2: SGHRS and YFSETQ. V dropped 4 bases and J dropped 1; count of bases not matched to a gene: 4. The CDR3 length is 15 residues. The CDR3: CASSVGLADSYEQYF. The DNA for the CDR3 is TGCGCCAGCAGCGTGGGACTAGCGGATTCCTACGAGCAGTACTTC.

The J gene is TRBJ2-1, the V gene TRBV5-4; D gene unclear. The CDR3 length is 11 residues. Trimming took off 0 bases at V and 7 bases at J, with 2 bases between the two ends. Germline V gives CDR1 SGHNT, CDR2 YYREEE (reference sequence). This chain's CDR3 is CASSLGNEQFF. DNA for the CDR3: TGTGCCAGCAGCTTGGGAAATGAGCAGTTCTTC.

Written as DNA, the CDR3 is TGTGCCAGCAGGGCACAAGGGATGGACTCCTACGAGCAGTACTTC. It specifies CASRAQGMDSYEQYF. The genes are TRBV25-1 and TRBJ2-7; D unclear. The germline CDR1 and CDR2 sequences are MGHDK and SYGVNS. This CDR3 spans 15 amino acids. The germline V and J ends were trimmed by 6 bases and 0 bases, with 15 bases remaining between them.

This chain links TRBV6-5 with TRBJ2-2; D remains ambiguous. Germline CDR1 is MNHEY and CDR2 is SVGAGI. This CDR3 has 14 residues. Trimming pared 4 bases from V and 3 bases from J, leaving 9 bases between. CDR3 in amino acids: CASSFSRDTGELFF. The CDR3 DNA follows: TGTGCCAGCAGTTTCTCTAGAGACACCGGGGAGCTGTTTTTT.

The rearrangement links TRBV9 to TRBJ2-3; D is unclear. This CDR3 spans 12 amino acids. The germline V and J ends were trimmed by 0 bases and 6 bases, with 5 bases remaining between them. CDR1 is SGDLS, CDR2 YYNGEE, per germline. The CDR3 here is CASSVAQDTQYF. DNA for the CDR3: TGTGCCAGCAGCGTAGCTCAGGATACGCAGTATTTT.

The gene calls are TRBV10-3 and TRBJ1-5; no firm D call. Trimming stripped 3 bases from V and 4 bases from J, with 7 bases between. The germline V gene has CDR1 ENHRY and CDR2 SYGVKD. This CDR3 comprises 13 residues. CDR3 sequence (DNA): TGTGCCATCAGTGAAACTCCGAATCAGCCCCAGCATTTT. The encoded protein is CAISETPNQPQHF.